Shown below are 28 T cell receptor beta chains from a single sample sequenced in a study of CD8 T cells in Susac syndrome. The authors reverse transcribed roughly 0.5 to 1 ug RNA with random hexamers. TCRdb re-analysed the immunoSEQ multiplex PCR reads in MiXCR, keeping a single row per CDR3 protein. The data show 200,000 to 250,000 distinct CDR3 sequences, just over 90% seen once. Source material: CD4+ T cells from PBMCs. The receptors here all came from a human donor with multiple sclerosis.

The chain employs TRBV20-1 and TRBJ2-3; 9 bases are a match to TRBD2. J gave up 5 bases and V 0 bases, and 9 bases lay outside the gene matches. The CDR3 loop spans 16 amino acids. Germline V gives CDR1 DFQATT, CDR2 SNEGSKA (reference sequence). In DNA form, the CDR3 reads TGCAGTGCTAGAGATCAAGCGGGAGGTTGGGTAGATACGCAGTATTTT. Translating gives CSARDQAGGWVDTQYF.

A few counts support this clonotype. The rearrangement links TRBV20-1 to TRBJ1-2; D not resolved. The CDR3 has 12 amino acids. V was clipped by 3 bases and J by 4 bases, with 9 bases between them. Germline loops: CDR1 DFQATT, CDR2 SNEGSKA (reference sequence). CDR3 protein: CSARSQFYGYTF. CDR3 nucleotides: TGCAGTGCTAGGAGCCAGTTCTATGGCTACACCTTC.

This sequence joins TRBV10-3 and TRBJ2-2; 11 nucleotides match TRBD1. Germline CDR1 ENHRY, CDR2 SYGVKD. With 4 bases clipped from V and 4 bases from J, the junction kept 5 bases outside the gene matches. CDR3 length: 16 residues. The CDR3 DNA is TGTGCCATCAGTGCCCCGGACAGGGGGCCCACCGGGGAGCTGTTTTTT. Encoded protein: CAISAPDRGPTGELFF.

V gene TRBV20-1 combines with J gene TRBJ2-3, with 11 bases that match TRBD2. V lost 0 bases to trimming and J lost 1 base; unmatched junction nucleotides: 15. CDR1 DFQATT and CDR2 SNEGSKA come from the germline V gene (reference sequence). This CDR3 is built from 20 residues. The CDR3 DNA follows: TGCAGTGCTAGAGATCTTCTTGGGACTAGCGGACACCACGGCACAGATACGCAGTATTTT. As protein: CSARDLLGTSGHHGTDTQYF.

The gene calls are TRBV19 and TRBJ1-1; 8 nucleotides match TRBD1. The V gene end was trimmed by 5 bases and the J gene end by 1 base; junction bases not matched to a gene: 15. The CDR3 runs to 18 residues. In germline, CDR1 is LNHDA, CDR2 SQIVND (reference sequence). The DNA for the CDR3 is TGTGCCAGTAGTCACACTAAGACAGGGGCAATGAGGAACACTGAAGCTTTCTTT. This codes for CASSHTKTGAMRNTEAFF.

This rearrangement joins TRBV7-8 to TRBJ2-3, with 9 bases identical to TRBD2. CDR1 is SGHVS, CDR2 FQNEAQ, per germline. With 5 bases clipped from V and 7 bases from J, the junction kept 4 bases outside the gene matches. CDR3 length: 13 residues. This chain's CDR3 is CASSPTSGYTQYF. The DNA for the CDR3 is TGTGCCAGCAGCCCGACTAGCGGATATACGCAGTATTTT.

The chain couples TRBV7-2 to TRBJ2-5, with 9 bases aligning to TRBD1. The CDR3 has 16 amino acids. CDR1 and CDR2 from the germline V gene are SGHTA and FQGNSA. The V and J ends lost 5 bases and 7 bases, in that order; junction bases with no gene match: 14. The CDR3 DNA is TGTGCCAGCAGCACATCCCGCGGGACAGGGATCGCGACCCAGTACTTC. Amino acids: CASSTSRGTGIATQYF.

The chain employs TRBV5-1 and TRBJ1-4; 11 nucleotides agree with TRBD1. Per the germline V gene, CDR1 is SGHRS and CDR2 is YFSETQ. CDR3 size: 16 residues. After removal of 4 bases from V and 10 bases from J, the junction contained 12 bases not matched to a gene. DNA for the CDR3: TGCGCCAGCAGCCTGGGACAGGGGGTCGGTCAGAGAAAACTGTTTTTT. Encoded protein: CASSLGQGVGQRKLFF.

The CDR3 DNA follows: TGCAGCGTTGATACCCGGCAAGAGAACACTGAAGCTTTCTTT. Translation gives CSVDTRQENTEAFF. This chain joins TRBV29-1 and TRBJ1-1; D is unresolved. Trimming left V 3 bases short and J 1 base short, with 12 bases between. CDR3 length: 14 amino acids. The germline CDR1 and CDR2 sequences are SQVTM and ANQGSEA.

This rearrangement joins TRBV9 to TRBJ1-1; D is ambiguous. V lost 0 bases, J lost 1 base, and 13 bases lay in between. The CDR3 is 16 residues long. Germline assignment: CDR1 SGDLS and CDR2 YYNGEE. CDR3 bases: TGTGCCAGCAGCGTAGTATTCGGAGGGAAGAACACTGAAGCTTTCTTT. Residues: CASSVVFGGKNTEAFF. The full variable domain, in which reference TRBV9 and TRBJ1-1 provide the parts outside the CDR3, is DSGVTQTPKHLITATGQRVTLRCSPRSGDLSVYWYQQSLDQGLQFLIQYYNGEERAKGNILERFSAQQFPDLHSELNLSSLELGDSALYFCASSVVFGGKNTEAFFGQGTRLTVV.

J is TRBJ2-3 and V is TRBV5-1, with D possibly TRBD2 on 5 matching bases. From germline, CDR1 is SGHRS and CDR2 YFSETQ. The V end was cut by 4 bases, the J end by 1 base, with 16 bases between. The CDR3 runs 16 residues. The CDR3 DNA reads as TGCGCCAGCAGCCCTGAGGGAACCCCTGGCACAGATACGCAGTATTTT. It encodes CASSPEGTPGTDTQYF.

The chain carries TRBV19 and TRBJ1-5; D ambiguous. This CDR3 contains 15 residues. CDR1 is LNHDA and CDR2 is SQIVND in the germline V gene (reference sequence). Trimming pared 4 bases from V and 2 bases from J, leaving 12 bases between. The CDR3: CASSTAPAGNQPQHF. The DNA of the CDR3 is TGTGCCAGTAGTACGGCCCCGGCGGGCAATCAGCCCCAGCATTTT.

This clonotype was seen just once. This chain uses TRBV9 with TRBJ2-2, with 8 bases matching TRBD2. Germline V gives CDR1 SGDLS, CDR2 YYNGEE. J lost 1 base, V lost 4 bases, and 9 bases had no gene match. CDR3 size: 17 residues. The CDR3 reads CASSPPQRGLNTGELFF. DNA of the CDR3: TGTGCCAGCAGCCCCCCCCAGCGGGGGCTGAACACCGGGGAGCTGTTTTTT.

This chain connects TRBV7-9 to TRBJ2-6; D not certain. V lost 2 bases and J 4 bases, leaving 6 bases between the germline ends. The CDR3 covers 14 residues. In germline, CDR1 is SEHNR, CDR2 FQNEAQ (reference sequence). This CDR3 reads CASSLIKGANVLTF. The CDR3 DNA reads as TGTGCCAGCAGCTTAATTAAGGGGGCCAACGTCCTGACTTTC.

The rearrangement uses TRBV30 and TRBJ2-2; possible D gene TRBD2, 6 bases. Germline V CDR1 and CDR2: GTSNPN, SVGIG (reference sequence). V lost 0 bases to trimming and J lost 3 bases, with 14 bases between them. This CDR3 contains 16 residues. CDR3 sequence (DNA): TGTGCCTGGAGTGTTATAGGAGGGGTTGACACCGGGGAGCTGTTTTTT. The encoded protein is CAWSVIGGVDTGELFF.

The rearrangement links TRBV7-3 to TRBJ2-2, with D perhaps TRBD1 or TRBD2 (5 bases each). The ends were cut back, 2 bases at V and 0 bases at J, with 10 bases in the middle. The CDR3 runs to 16 residues. Germline V CDR1 and CDR2: SGHTA, FQGTGA. The CDR3 nucleotides read TGTGCCAGCAGCTTAGGGACGGACTCGAACACCGGGGAGCTGTTTTTT. Its translation is CASSLGTDSNTGELFF.

This chain links TRBV19 with TRBJ1-5; TRBD1 is a possible D gene (5 bases). Germline values: CDR1 LNHDA, CDR2 SQIVND (reference sequence). The CDR3 spans 13 residues. V was cut by 6 bases and J by 2 bases, with 8 bases left in between. The CDR3 nucleotides read TGTGCCAGTAGGGTGACAGGCAATCAGCCCCAGCATTTT. It codes for CASRVTGNQPQHF.

V usage is TRBV27 and J usage is TRBJ2-3, with 10 bases aligning to TRBD2. This CDR3 has 15 amino acids. Germline assignment: CDR1 MNHEY and CDR2 SMNVEV (reference sequence). With V trimmed by 6 bases and J by 5 bases, 8 bases remained unmatched. This chain's CDR3 is CASRRAGGPGDTQYF. The CDR3 DNA reads TGTGCCAGCAGAAGAGCGGGGGGGCCTGGAGATACGCAGTATTTT.

This sequence joins TRBV6-1 and TRBJ1-2; D unclear. Germline CDR1 is MNHNS and CDR2 is SASEGT. This CDR3 contains 14 residues. Trimming removed 4 bases from V and 8 bases from J, with 17 bases in between. DNA of the CDR3: TGTGCCAGCAGTGCGTTGACGACGGGAGGGGGCTACACCTTC. The encoded protein is CASSALTTGGGYTF.

This rearrangement joins TRBV28 to TRBJ2-7; D may be TRBD2 (6 bases). Germline-derived CDR1 and CDR2 are MDHEN and SYDVKM. The germline V and J ends were trimmed by 6 bases and 0 bases, with 12 bases remaining between them. The CDR3 sequence is 14 residues long. CDR3 residues: CASSNAGSSYEQYF. CDR3 in DNA: TGTGCCAGCAGCAATGCCGGGAGCTCCTACGAGCAGTACTTC. The whole variable domain, remainder taken from reference TRBV28 and TRBJ2-7, is DVKVTQSSRYLVKRTGEKVFLECVQDMDHENMFWYRQDPGLGLRLIYFSYDVKMKEKGDIPEGYSVSREKKERFSLILESASTNQTSMYLCASSNAGSSYEQYFGPGTRLTVT.

This rearrangement joins TRBV6-5 to TRBJ2-7; D gene uncertain. V lost 2 bases and J 0 bases, leaving 11 bases between the germline ends. The V gene's germline CDR1 is MNHEY and CDR2 SVGAGI. This CDR3 comprises 15 residues. CDR3 coding DNA: TGTGCCAGCAGTTACCTCCATGGCGGCTCCTACGAGCAGTACTTC. Translating gives CASSYLHGGSYEQYF.

CDR3 region: CASTRGQGLPDTQYF. As DNA, the CDR3 is TGTGCCAGCACCAGGGGACAGGGCCTGCCAGATACGCAGTATTTT. The genes are TRBV2 and TRBJ2-3, with 9 bases lining up with TRBD1. This CDR3 is built from 15 residues. Germline V lookup: CDR1 SNHLY, CDR2 FYNNEI. V was clipped by 7 bases and J by 4 bases; unmatched bases: 9.

The chain has TRBV7-2 and TRBJ2-2, with 8 bases lining up with TRBD2. The CDR3 sequence is 17 residues long. Trimming removed 2 bases from V and 5 bases from J; junction bases left unmatched: 10. Per the germline V gene, CDR1 is SGHTA and CDR2 is FQGNSA. The CDR3 region is CASSLFRPAGVTGELFF. The CDR3 DNA follows: TGTGCCAGCAGCTTATTCAGGCCAGCGGGAGTTACCGGGGAGCTGTTTTTT.

The genes are TRBV5-1 and TRBJ2-7; D might be TRBD2 (5 bases). This CDR3 has 13 residues. Germline V lookup: CDR1 SGHRS, CDR2 YFSETQ. V was cut by 5 bases and J by 4 bases, with 13 bases left in between. The CDR3 DNA is TGCGCCAGCAGGGCGGGCCCTAGGTACGAGCAGTACTTC. Its protein product is CASRAGPRYEQYF.

This clonotype was seen a single time. This rearrangement joins TRBV7-2 to TRBJ1-1, with a tentative D call TRBD1 (5 bases). Germline V gene data show CDR1 as SGHTA and CDR2 as FQGNSA. Trimming shortened V by 5 bases and J by 1 base, and 14 bases separated the two germline ends. This CDR3 is 15 amino acids long. The CDR3 loop is CASSPRRGTNTEAFF. The CDR3 bases are TGTGCCAGCAGCCCCCGGAGGGGAACGAACACTGAAGCTTTCTTT.

This chain joins TRBV7-2 and TRBJ2-1; TRBD2 agrees at 13 bases. The CDR3 is 16 residues long. Germline V gene lookup returns CDR1 SGHTA and CDR2 FQGNSA. The ends lost 3 bases at V and 7 bases at J; junction bases unmatched: 6. As DNA, the CDR3 is TGTGCCAGCAGCTTCCGACTAGCGGGGGGCCGGAATGAGCAGTTCTTC. Translating gives CASSFRLAGGRNEQFF. Combining the CDR3 with reference TRBV7-2 and TRBJ2-1 gives the whole variable domain GAGVSQSPSNKVTEKGKDVELRCDPISGHTALYWYRQSLGQGLEFLIYFQGNSAPDKSGLPSDRFSAERTGGSVSTLTIQRTQQEDSAVYLCASSFRLAGGRNEQFFGPGTRLTVL.

CDR3 amino acids: CASRTMGTDTQYF. The CDR3 DNA sequence: TGTGCCAGCAGGACGATGGGGACAGATACGCAGTATTTT. V and J are TRBV6-5 and TRBJ2-3; no firm D call. Trimming cost V 6 bases and J 3 bases, with 10 bases left between them. Germline-derived CDR1 and CDR2 are MNHEY and SVGAGI. CDR3 length: 13 residues.

The chain is built from TRBV5-1 and TRBJ2-5; weak D call: TRBD2 (6 bases). V was clipped by 3 bases and J by 4 bases, with 16 bases between them. There are 15 residues in the CDR3. Germline values: CDR1 SGHRS, CDR2 YFSETQ. As DNA, the CDR3 is TGCGCCAGCAGCTGGCGGGACGCGAGAGGAGAGACCCAGTACTTC. This gives the protein CASSWRDARGETQYF.